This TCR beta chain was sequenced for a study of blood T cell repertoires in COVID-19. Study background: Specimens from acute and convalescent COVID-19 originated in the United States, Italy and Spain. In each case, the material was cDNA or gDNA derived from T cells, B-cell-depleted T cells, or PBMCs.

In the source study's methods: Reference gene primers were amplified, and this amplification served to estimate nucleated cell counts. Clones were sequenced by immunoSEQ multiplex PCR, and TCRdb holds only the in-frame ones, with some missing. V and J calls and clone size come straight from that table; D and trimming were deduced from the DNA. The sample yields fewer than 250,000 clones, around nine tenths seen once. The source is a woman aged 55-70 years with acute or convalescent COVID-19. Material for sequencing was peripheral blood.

The CDR3 loop reads CASSLGQGWTNEKLFF. DNA of the CDR3: TGTGCCAGCAGCCTGGGACAGGGATGGACTAATGAAAAACTGTTTTTT. V gene TRBV7-2 combines with J gene TRBJ1-4; TRBD1 agrees at 9 bases. The CDR3 sequence is 16 residues long. V lost 5 bases, J lost 2 bases, and 6 bases stayed unmatched. The germline V gene encodes CDR1 SGHTA and CDR2 FQGNSA.